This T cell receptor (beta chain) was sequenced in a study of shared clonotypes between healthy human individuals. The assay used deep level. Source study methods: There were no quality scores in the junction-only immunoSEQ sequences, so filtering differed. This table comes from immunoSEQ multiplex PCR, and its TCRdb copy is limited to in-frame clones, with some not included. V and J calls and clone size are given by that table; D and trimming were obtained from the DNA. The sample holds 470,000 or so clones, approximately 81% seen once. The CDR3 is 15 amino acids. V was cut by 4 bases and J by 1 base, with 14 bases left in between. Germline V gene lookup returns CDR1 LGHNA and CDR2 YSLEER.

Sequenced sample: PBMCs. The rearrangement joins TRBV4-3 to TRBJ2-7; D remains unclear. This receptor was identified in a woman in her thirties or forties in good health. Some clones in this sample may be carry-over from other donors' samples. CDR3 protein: CASSLSAGRSYEQYF. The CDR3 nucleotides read TGCGCCAGCAGCCTGTCCGCAGGACGGTCCTACGAGCAGTACTTC.